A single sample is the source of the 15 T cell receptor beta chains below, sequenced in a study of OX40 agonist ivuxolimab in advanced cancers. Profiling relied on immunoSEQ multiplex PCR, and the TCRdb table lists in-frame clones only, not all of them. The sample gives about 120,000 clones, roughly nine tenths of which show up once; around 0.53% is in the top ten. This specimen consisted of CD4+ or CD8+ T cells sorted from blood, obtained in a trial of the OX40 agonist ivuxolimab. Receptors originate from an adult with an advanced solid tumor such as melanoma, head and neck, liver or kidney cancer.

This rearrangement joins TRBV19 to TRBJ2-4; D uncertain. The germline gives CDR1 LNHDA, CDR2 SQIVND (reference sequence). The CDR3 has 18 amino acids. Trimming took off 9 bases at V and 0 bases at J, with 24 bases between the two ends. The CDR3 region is CASHSLTAPILAKNIQYF. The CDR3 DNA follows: TGTGCCAGCCACTCCCTGACGGCCCCGATCTTAGCCAAAAACATTCAGTACTTC.

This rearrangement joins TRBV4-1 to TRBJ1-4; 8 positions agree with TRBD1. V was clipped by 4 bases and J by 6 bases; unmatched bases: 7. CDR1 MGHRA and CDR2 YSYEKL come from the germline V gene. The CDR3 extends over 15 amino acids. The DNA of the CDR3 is TGCGCCAGCAGCCCTTGGACAGGGAGGGATGAAAAACTGTTTTTT. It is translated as CASSPWTGRDEKLFF.

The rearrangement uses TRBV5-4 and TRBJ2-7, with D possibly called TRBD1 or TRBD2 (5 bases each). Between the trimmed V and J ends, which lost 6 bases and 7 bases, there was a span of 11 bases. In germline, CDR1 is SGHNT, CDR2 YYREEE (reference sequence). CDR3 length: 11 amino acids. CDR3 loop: CASTKWGEQYF. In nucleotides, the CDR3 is TGTGCCAGCACCAAGTGGGGGGAGCAGTACTTC.

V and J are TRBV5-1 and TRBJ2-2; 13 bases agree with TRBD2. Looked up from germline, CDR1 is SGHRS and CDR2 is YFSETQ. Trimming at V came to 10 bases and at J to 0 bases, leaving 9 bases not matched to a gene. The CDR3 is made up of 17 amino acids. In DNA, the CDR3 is TGCGCCGGGGCTCCGACTAGCGGGGGGACGAACACCGGGGAGCTGTTTTTT. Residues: CAGAPTSGGTNTGELFF.

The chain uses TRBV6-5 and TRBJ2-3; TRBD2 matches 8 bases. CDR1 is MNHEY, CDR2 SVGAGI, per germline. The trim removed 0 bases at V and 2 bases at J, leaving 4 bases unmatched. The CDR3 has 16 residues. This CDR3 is CASSYSVTSVTDTQYF. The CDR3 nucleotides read TGTGCCAGCAGTTACTCGGTGACTAGCGTCACAGATACGCAGTATTTT.

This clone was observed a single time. CDR3 sequence: CASSQSYSGGGVDEKLFF. The CDR3 DNA sequence: TGTGCCAGCAGCCAATCCTACTCGGGAGGGGGAGTTGATGAAAAACTGTTTTTT. V and J are TRBV4-2 and TRBJ1-4; tentatively, D is TRBD1 (6 bases). CDR3 length: 18 amino acids. The germline V and J ends were trimmed by 2 bases and 6 bases, with 22 bases remaining between them. The germline CDR1 and CDR2 sequences are LGHNA and YNFKEQ.

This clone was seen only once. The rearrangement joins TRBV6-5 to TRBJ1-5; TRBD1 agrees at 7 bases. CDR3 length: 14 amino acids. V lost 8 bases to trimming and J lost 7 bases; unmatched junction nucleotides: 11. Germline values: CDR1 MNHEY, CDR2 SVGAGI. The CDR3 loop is CASRFRDRNQPQHF. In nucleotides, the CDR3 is TGTGCCAGCCGCTTCAGGGACAGAAACCAGCCCCAGCATTTT.

The CDR3 is CAISDRGNTEAFF. The CDR3 bases are TGTGCCATCAGTGATAGGGGGAACACTGAAGCTTTCTTT. The chain has TRBV10-3 and TRBJ1-1, with a weak D call TRBD1 (5 bases). Germline V gene sequence: CDR1 ENHRY, CDR2 SYGVKD. V lost 3 bases, J lost 1 base, and 6 bases lay in between. The CDR3 is made up of 13 amino acids.

The CDR3 is CASSPGLLDTQYF. CDR3 sequence (DNA): TGTGCCAGCAGCCCGGGGCTACTAGATACGCAGTATTTT. The rearrangement links TRBV7-2 to TRBJ2-3; D is perhaps TRBD1 or TRBD2 (5 bases each). Trimming took 5 bases from V and 5 from J, leaving 11 bases between them. The CDR3 has 13 residues. Germline assignment: CDR1 SGHTA and CDR2 FQGNSA.

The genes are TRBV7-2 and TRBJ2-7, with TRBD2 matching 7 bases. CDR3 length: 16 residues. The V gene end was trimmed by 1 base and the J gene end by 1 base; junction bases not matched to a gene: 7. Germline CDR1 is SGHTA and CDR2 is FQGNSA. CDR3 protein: CASSLVPSGLSYEQYF. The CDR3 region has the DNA TGTGCCAGCAGCTTAGTACCTAGCGGCTTGTCCTACGAGCAGTACTTC.

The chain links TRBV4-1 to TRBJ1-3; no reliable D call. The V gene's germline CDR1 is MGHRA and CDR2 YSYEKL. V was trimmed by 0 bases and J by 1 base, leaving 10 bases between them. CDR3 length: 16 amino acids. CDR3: CASSQDWATSGNTIYF. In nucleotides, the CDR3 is TGCGCCAGCAGCCAAGATTGGGCAACTTCTGGAAACACCATATATTTT.

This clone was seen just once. This chain's CDR3 is CASSDQGKGNTIYF. Here the CDR3 DNA reads TGCGCCAGCAGTGACCAGGGGAAAGGAAACACCATATATTTT. The chain recombines TRBV23-1 with TRBJ1-3; D perhaps matches TRBD1 (6 bases). TRBV23-1 carries the ORF label, with uncertain function. With 5 bases removed from V and 4 bases from J, the gap between germline ends came to 12 bases. The CDR3 totals 14 residues.

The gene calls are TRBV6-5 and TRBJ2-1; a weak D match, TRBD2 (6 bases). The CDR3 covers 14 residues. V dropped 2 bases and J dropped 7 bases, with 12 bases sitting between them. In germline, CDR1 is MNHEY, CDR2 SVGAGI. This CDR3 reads CASSYRTSLNEQFF. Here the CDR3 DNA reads TGTGCCAGCAGTTACAGAACTAGCCTTAATGAGCAGTTCTTC.

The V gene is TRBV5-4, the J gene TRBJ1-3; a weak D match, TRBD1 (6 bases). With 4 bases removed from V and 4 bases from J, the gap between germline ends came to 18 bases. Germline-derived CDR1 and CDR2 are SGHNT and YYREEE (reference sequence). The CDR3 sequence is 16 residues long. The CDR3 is CASSLPSGGGGNTIYF. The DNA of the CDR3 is TGTGCCAGCAGCCTCCCGAGTGGAGGGGGGGGAAACACCATATATTTT. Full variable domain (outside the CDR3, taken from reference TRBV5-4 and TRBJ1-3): ETGVTQSPTHLIKTRGQQVTLRCSSQSGHNTVSWYQQALGQGPQFIFQYYREEENGRGNFPPRFSGLQFPNYSSELNVNALELDDSALYLCASSLPSGGGGNTIYFGEGSWLTVV.

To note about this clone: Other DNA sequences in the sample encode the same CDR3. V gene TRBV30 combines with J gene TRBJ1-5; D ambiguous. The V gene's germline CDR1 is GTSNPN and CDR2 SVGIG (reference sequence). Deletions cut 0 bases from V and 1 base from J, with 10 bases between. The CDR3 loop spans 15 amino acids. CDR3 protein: CAWSVPRPSNQPQHF. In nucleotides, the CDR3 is TGTGCCTGGAGTGTACCCAGGCCCAGCAATCAGCCCCAGCATTTT.